This note documents a single T cell receptor beta chain sequence. The antigen is undetermined. This may be a read error, as it is one base from a much larger clone. The data belong to a study of response to subunit inactivated influenza vaccine. Findings and caveats of the study: T cells newly recruited by each seasonal influenza vaccination are few, the authors suggested.

Trimming took off 7 bases at V and 3 bases at J, with 10 bases between the two ends. CDR1 is SNHLY, CDR2 FYNNEI, per germline. This CDR3 comprises 13 residues. TCRdb used MiXCR to reprocess the RT-PCR reads, holding one entry per CDR3 protein. The table records hundreds of thousands of distinct CDR3 sequences, approximately 10% of them present only once. This material consisted of PBMCs from blood, taken on the day of vaccination. The J gene is TRBJ1-5, the V gene TRBV2, with D tentatively TRBD1 (6 bases). The source is a man aged 45 to 65 who received an inactivated influenza vaccine. CDR3 DNA sequence: TGTGCCAGCAACCGGGACAACAATCAGCCCCAGCATTTT. This sequence encodes CASNRDNNQPQHF.